This TCR beta chain was retrieved from a study of early T cells in non-severe SARS-CoV-2 infection. Overall study context: Bulk RNA from unsorted whole blood was sequenced; chains were unpaired. Notes on the study in general: VDJdb matching skewed toward anti-spike CD8 responses, missing private and CD4 specificities.

In its sample, this clonotype was seen many times. Its cognate antigen is unknown. Molecules of cDNA were individually given unique molecular identifiers that were attached to them. TCRdb reprocessed the 5' RACE reads with MiXCR, giving one entry per CDR3 protein. The data hold approximately 76,000 distinct CDR3 sequences, with around 10% observed a single time. This CDR3 region has 15 residues. Trimming cost V 6 bases and J 3 bases, with 20 bases left between them. CDR1 DFQATT and CDR2 SNEGSKA come from the germline V gene (reference sequence). This chain links TRBV20-1 with TRBJ1-1; possibly TRBD1 for D (6 bases). The specimen was whole blood. The clonotype was recovered from an adult who was a healthcare worker with PCR-confirmed SARS-CoV-2 infection or an uninfected control (not recorded which). DNA of the CDR3: TGCAGTGCCCGGGGGGGGCTCCACGGAGACACTGAAGCTTTCTTT. It yields the protein CSARGGLHGDTEAFF.